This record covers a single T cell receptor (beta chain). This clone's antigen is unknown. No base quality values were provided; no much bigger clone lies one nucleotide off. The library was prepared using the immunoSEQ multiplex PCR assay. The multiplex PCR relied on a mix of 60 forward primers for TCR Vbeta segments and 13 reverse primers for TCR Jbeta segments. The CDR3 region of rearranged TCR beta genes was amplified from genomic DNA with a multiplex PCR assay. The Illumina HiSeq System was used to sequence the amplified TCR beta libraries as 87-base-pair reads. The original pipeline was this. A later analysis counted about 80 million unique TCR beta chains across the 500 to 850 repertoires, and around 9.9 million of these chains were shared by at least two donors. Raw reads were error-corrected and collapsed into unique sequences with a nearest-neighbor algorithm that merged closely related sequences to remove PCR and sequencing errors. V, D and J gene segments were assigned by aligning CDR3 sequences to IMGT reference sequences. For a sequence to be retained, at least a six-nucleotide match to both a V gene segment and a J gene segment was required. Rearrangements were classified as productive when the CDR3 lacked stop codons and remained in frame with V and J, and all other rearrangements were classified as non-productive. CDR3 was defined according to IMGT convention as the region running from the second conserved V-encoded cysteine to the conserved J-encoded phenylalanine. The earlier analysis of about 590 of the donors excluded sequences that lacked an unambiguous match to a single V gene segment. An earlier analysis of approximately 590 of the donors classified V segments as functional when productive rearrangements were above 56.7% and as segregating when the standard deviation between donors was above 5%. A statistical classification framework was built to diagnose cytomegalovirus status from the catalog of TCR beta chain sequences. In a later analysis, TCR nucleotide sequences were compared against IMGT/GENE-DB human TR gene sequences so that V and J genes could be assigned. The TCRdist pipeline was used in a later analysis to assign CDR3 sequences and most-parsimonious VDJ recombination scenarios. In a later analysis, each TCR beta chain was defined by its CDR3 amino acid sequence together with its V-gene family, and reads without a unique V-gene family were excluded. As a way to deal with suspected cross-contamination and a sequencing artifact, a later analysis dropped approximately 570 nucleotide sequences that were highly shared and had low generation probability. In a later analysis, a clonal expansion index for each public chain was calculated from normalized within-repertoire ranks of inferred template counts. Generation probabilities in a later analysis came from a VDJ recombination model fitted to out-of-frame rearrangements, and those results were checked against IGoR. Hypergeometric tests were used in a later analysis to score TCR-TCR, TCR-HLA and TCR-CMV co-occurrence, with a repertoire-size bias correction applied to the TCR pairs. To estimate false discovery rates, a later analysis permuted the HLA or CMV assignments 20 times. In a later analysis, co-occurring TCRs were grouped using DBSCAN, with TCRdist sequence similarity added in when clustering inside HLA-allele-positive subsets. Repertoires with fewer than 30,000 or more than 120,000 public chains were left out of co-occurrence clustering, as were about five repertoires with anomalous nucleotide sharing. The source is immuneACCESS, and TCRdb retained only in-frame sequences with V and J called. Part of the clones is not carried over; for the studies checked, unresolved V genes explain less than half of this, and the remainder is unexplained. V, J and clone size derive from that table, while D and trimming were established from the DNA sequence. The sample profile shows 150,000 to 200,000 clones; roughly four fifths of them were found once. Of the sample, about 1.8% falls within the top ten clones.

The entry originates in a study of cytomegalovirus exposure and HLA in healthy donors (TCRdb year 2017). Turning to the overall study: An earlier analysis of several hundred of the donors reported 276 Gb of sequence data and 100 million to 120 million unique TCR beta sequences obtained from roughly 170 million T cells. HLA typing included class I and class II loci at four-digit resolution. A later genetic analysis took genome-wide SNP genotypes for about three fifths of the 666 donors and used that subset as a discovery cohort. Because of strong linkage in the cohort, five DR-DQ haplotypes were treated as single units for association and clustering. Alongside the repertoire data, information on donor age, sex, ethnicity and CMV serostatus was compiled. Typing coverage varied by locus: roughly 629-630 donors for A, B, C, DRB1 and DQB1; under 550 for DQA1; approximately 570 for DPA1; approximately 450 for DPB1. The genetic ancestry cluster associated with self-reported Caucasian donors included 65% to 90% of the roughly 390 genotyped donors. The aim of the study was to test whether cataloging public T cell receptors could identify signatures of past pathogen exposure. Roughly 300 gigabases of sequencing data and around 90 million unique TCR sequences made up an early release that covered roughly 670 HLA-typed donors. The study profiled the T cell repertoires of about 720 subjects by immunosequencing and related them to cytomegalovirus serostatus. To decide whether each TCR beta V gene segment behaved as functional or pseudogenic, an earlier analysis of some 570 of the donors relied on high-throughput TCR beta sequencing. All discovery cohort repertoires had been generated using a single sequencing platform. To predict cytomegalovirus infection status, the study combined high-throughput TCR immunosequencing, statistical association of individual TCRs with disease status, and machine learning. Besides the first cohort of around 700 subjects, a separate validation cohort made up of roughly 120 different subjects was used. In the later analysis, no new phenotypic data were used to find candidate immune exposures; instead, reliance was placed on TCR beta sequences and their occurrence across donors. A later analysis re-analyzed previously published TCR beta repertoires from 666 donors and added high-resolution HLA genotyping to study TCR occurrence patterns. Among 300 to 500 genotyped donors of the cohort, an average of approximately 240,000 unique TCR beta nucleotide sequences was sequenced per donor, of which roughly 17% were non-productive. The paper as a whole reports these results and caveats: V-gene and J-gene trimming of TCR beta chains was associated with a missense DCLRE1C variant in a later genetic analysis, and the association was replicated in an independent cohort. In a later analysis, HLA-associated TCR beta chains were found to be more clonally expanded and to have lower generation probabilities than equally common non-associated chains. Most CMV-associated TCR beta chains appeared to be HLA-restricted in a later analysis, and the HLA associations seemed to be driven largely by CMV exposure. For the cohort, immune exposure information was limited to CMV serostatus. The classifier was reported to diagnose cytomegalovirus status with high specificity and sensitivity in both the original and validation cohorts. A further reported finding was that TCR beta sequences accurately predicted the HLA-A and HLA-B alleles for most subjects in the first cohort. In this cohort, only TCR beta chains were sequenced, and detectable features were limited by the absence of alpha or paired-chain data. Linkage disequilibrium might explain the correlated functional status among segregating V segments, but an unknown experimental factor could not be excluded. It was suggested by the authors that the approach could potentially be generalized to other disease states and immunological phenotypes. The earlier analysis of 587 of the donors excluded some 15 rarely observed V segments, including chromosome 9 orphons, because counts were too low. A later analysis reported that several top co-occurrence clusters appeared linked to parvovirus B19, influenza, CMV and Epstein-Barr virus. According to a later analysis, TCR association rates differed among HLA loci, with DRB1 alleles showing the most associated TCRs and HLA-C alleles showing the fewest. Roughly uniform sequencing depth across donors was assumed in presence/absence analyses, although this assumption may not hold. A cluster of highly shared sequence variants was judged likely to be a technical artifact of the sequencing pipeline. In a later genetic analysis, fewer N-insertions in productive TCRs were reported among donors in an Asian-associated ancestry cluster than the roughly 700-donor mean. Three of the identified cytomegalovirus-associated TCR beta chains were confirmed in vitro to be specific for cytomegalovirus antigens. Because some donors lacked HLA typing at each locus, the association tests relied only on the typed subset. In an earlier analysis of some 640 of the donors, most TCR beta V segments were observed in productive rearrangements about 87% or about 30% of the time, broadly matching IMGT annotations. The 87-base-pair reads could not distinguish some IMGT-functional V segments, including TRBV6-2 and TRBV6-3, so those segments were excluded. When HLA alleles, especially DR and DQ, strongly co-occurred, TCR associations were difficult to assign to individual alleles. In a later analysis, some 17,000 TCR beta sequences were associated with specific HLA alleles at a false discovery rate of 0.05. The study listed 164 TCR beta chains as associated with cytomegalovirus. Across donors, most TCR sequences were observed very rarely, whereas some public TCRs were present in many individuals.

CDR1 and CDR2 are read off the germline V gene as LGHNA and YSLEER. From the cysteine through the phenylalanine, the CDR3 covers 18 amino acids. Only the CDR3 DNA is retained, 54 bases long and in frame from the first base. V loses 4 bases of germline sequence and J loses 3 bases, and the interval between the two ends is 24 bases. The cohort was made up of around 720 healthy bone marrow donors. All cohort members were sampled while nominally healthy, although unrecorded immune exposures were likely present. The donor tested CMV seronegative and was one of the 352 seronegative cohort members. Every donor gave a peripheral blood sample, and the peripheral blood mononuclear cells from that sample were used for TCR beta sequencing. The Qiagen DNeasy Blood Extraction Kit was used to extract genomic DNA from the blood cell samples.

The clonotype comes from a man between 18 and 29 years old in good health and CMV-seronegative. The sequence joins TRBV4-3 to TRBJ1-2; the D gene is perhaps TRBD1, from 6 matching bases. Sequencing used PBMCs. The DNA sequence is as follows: TGCGCCAGCAGCCTTTCATCCGGGACACCGGGCGGGCACTATGGCTACACCTTC. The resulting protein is CASSLSSGTPGGHYGYTF.